Reported below is one T cell receptor beta chain. Profiled with immunoSEQ multiplex PCR; TCRdb holds only in-frame clones, not every one. This sample carries around 2.5 million clones, 80% to 95% of them seen once, and the ten largest clones take roughly 0.36%. Donors were Caucasian adults residing in Nashville, Tennessee, USA. The germline gives CDR1 MNHEY, CDR2 SMNVEV (reference sequence). CDR3 length: 15 residues. Trimming took 3 bases from V and 4 from J; bases not matched to a gene: 3. This specimen belongs to a study of shared clonotypes between healthy human individuals. J is TRBJ2-1 and V is TRBV27; 10 bases align to TRBD2. The specimen was naive CD4+ T cells from PBMCs. The subset denotes: CD45RA+ positively selected. This TCR was sampled from a young man in good health. Some clones in this sample may be carry-over from other donors' samples. CDR3 bases: TGTGCCAGCAGTTTGGTAGCGGGAGGATACAATGAGCAGTTCTTC. The encoded protein is CASSLVAGGYNEQFF.